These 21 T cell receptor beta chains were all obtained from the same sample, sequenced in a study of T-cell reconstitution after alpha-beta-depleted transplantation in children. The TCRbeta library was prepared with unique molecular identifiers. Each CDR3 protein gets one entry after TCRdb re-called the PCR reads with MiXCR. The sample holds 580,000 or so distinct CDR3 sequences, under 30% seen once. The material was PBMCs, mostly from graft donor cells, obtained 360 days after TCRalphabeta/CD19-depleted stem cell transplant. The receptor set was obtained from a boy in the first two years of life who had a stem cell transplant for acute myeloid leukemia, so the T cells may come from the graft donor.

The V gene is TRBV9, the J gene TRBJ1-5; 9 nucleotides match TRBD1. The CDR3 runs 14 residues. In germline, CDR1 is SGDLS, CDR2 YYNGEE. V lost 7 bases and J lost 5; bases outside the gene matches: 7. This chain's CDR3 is CASGPTGGDQPQHF. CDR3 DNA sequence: TGTGCCAGCGGGCCGACAGGGGGAGATCAGCCCCAGCATTTT.

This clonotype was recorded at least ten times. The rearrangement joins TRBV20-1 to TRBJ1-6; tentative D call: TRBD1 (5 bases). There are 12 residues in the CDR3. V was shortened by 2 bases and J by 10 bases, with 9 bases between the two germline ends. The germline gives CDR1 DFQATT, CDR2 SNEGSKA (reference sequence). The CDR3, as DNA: TGCAGTGCTAGATTCCAGGGCTCACCCCTCCACTTT. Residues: CSARFQGSPLHF.

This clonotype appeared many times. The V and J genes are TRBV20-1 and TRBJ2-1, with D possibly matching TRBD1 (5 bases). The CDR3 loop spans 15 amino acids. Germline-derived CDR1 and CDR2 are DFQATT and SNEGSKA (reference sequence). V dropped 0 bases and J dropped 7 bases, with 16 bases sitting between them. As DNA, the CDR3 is TGCAGTGCTAGAGATCTACAGGATTTCGAGAATGAGCAGTTCTTC. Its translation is CSARDLQDFENEQFF.

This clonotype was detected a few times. CDR3 sequence: CASSAGTHSNQPQHF. The CDR3 coding sequence is TGTGCCAGCAGTGCGGGAACACATAGCAATCAGCCCCAGCATTTT. This chain links TRBV6-1 with TRBJ1-5; D is unresolved. V was trimmed by 4 bases and J by 0 bases, leaving 10 bases between them. This CDR3 region has 15 residues. CDR1 is MNHNS and CDR2 is SASEGT in the germline V gene.

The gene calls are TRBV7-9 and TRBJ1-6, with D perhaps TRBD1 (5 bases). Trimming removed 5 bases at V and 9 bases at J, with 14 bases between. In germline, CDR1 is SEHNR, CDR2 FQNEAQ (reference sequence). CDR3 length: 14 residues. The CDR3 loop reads CASSPVVGVSPLHF. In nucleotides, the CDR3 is TGTGCCAGCAGCCCGGTGGTAGGGGTTTCACCCCTCCACTTT.

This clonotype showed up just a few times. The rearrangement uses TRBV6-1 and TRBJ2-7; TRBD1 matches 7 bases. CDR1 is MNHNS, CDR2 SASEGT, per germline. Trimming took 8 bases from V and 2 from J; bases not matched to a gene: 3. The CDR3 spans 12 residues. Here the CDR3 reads CASGTATYEQYV. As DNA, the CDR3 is TGTGCCAGCGGGACAGCTACCTACGAGCAGTACGTC.

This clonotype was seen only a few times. The CDR3 loop is CASSDPGRGTSHNEQFF. The CDR3 DNA is TGTGCCAGCAGTGACCCCGGGCGGGGAACGTCTCACAATGAGCAGTTCTTC. The rearrangement uses TRBV6-2 or TRBV6-3 and TRBJ2-1; D possibly corresponds to TRBD2 (6 bases). V was clipped by 5 bases and J by 5 bases, with 22 bases between them. In germline, CDR1 is MNHEY, CDR2 SVGEGT. The CDR3 is 17 amino acids.

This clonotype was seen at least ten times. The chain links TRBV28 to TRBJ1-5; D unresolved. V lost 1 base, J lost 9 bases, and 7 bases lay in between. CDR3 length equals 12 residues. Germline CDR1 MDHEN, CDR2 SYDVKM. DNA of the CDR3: TGTGCCAGCAGTTTATTTGTTCGGCCCCAGCATTTT. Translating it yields CASSLFVRPQHF.

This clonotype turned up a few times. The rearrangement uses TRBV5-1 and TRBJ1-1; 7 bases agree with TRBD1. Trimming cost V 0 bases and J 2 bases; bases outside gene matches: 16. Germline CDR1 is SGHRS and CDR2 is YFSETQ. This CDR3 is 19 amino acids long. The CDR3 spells CASSLALAYPGGKNTEAFF. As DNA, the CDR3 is TGCGCCAGCAGCTTGGCCTTGGCCTATCCAGGGGGGAAAAACACTGAAGCTTTCTTT.

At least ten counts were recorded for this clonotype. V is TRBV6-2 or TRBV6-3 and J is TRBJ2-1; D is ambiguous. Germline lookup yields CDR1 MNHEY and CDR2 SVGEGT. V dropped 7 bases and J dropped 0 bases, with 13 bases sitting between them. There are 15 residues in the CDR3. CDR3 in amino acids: CASIKDGSSYNEQFF. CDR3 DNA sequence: TGTGCCAGCATTAAGGACGGGTCCTCCTACAATGAGCAGTTCTTC.

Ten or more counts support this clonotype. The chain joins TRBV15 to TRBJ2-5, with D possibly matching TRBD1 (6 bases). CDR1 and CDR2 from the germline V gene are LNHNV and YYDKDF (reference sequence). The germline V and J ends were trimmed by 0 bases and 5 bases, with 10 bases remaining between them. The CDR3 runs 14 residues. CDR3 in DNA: TGTGCCACCAGCAGAGATAGGACAGAGGAGACCCAGTACTTC. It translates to CATSRDRTEETQYF.

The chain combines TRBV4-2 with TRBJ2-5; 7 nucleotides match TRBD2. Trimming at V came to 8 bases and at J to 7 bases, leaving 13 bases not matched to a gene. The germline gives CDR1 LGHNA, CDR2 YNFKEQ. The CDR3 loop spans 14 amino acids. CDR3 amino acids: CASQPNKWGGTQYF. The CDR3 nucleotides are TGTGCCAGCCAACCCAACAAATGGGGGGGGACCCAGTACTTC.

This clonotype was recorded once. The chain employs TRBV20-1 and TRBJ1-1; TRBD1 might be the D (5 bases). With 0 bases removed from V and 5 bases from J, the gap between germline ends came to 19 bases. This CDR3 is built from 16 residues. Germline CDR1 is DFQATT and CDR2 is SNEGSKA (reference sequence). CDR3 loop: CSARDPRGGSETEAFF. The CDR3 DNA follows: TGCAGTGCTAGAGATCCAAGGGGAGGGAGTGAAACTGAAGCTTTCTTT.

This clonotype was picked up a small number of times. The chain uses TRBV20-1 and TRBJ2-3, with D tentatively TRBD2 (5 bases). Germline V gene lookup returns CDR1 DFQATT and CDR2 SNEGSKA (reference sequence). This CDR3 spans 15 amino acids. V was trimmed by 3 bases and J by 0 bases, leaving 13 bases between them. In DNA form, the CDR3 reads TGCAGTGCTAGTCGCAGTTGGACTAGCACAGATACGCAGTATTTT. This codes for CSASRSWTSTDTQYF.

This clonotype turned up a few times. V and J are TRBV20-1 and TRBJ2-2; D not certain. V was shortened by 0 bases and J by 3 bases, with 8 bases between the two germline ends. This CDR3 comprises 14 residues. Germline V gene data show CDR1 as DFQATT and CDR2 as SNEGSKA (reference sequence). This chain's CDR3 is CSARDQGYTGELFF. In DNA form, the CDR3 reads TGCAGTGCTAGAGATCAAGGCTACACCGGGGAGCTGTTTTTT.

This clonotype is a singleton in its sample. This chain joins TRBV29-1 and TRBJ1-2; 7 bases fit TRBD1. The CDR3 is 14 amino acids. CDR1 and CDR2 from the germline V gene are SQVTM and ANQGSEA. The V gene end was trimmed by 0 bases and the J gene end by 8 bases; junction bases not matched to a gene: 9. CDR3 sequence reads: CSVEDRQGNNGYTF. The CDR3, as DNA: TGCAGCGTTGAAGACCGACAGGGAAACAACGGCTACACCTTC.

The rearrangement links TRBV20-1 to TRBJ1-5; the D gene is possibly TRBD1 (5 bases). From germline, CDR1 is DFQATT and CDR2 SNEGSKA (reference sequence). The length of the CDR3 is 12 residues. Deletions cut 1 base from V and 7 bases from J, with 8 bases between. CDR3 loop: CSARGGVQPQHF. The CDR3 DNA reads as TGCAGTGCTAGAGGGGGGGTACAGCCCCAGCATTTT.

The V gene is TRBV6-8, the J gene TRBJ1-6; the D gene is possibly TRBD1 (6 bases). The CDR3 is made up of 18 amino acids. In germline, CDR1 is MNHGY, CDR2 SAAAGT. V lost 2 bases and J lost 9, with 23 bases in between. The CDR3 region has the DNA TGTGCCAGCAGTTACCCAACACCGGGACACCGGGAAGGTTCACCCCTCCACTTT. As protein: CASSYPTPGHREGSPLHF.

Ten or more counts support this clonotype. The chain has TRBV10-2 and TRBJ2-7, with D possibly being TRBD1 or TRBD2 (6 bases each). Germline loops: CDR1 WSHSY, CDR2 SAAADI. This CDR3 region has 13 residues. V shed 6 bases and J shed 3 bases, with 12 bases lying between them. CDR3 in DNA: TGCGCCAGCAGGAAGGGGGGAATCTACGAGCAGTACTTC. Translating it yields CASRKGGIYEQYF.

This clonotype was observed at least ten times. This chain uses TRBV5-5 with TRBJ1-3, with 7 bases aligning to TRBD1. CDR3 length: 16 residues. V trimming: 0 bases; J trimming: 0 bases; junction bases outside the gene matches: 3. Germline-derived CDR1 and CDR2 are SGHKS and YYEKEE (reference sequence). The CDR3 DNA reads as TGTGCCAGCAGCTTGGCGGGACAGCTCTCTGGAAACACCATATATTTT. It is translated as CASSLAGQLSGNTIYF. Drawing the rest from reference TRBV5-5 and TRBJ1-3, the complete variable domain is DAGVTQSPTHLIKTRGQQVTLRCSPISGHKSVSWYQQVLGQGPQFIFQYYEKEERGRGNFPDRFSARQFPNYSSELNVNALLLGDSALYLCASSLAGQLSGNTIYFGEGSWLTVV.

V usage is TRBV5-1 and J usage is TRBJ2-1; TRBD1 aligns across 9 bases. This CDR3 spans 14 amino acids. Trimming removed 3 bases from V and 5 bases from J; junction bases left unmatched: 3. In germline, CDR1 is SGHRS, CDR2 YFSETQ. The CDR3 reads CASSSWTGDNEQFF. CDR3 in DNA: TGCGCCAGCAGCTCGTGGACAGGGGACAATGAGCAGTTCTTC.